Listed below are T cell receptor beta chains from one sample, sequenced in a study of Ad26.COV2.S vaccination and SARS-CoV-2 variants. Clones were read by immunoSEQ multiplex PCR, and TCRdb kept only the in-frame ones, dropping some. The sample holds about 440,000 clones, 90% seen once. The sequenced sample was peripheral blood, obtained in a trial of Ad26.COV2.S vaccine versus placebo. The receptor source for this set is a person aged 18-65 years who received the Ad26.COV2.S COVID-19 vaccine or a placebo. Both conserved end residues are part of each CDR3. D genes are given only for firm matches. Size is omitted from some rows. Given values are once, few, many or a class for expanded clones.

J: TRBJ2-3; length: 16; D: TRBD2; size: .; V: TRBV20-1; CDR3: CSASRGRGGGTDTQYF; DNA: TGCAGTGCTAGTCGTGGGCGCGGGGGGGGCACAGATACGCAGTATTTT
J: TRBJ2-1; length: 14; D: .; size: .; V: TRBV18; CDR3: CASSPGLEVNEQFF; DNA: TGTGCCAGCTCACCGGGATTAGAAGTCAATGAGCAGTTCTTC
J: TRBJ2-7; length: 12; D: .; size: .; V: TRBV12-3/TRBV12-4; CDR3: CASSVAFNEQYF; DNA: TGTGCCAGCAGCGTGGCGTTTAACGAGCAGTACTTC
J: TRBJ2-7; length: 15; D: .; size: .; V: TRBV6-6; CDR3: CASSSGWRQTYEQYF; DNA: TGTGCCAGCAGTTCCGGTTGGCGACAGACCTACGAGCAGTACTTC
J: TRBJ2-1; length: 12; D: .; size: .; V: TRBV6-2/TRBV6-3; CDR3: CASSYIVHEQFF; DNA: TGTGCCAGCAGTTACATCGTCCATGAGCAGTTCTTC
J: TRBJ2-5; length: 17; D: TRBD2; size: .; V: TRBV15; CDR3: CATSILPASGSRETQYF; DNA: TGTGCCACCAGCATCCTCCCCGCTAGCGGGAGTCGGGAGACCCAGTACTTC
J: TRBJ1-5; length: 12; D: .; size: .; V: TRBV3-1/TRBV3-2; CDR3: CASSQVGGTQHF; DNA: TGTGCCAGCAGCCAAGTTGGGGGAACCCAGCATTTT
J: TRBJ2-1; length: 16; D: TRBD2; size: few; V: TRBV7-6; CDR3: CASSLAGGAPYNEQFF; DNA: TGTGCCAGCAGCTTAGCGGGAGGGGCACCCTACAATGAGCAGTTCTTC
J: TRBJ2-1; length: 16; D: TRBD2; size: .; V: TRBV28; CDR3: CASTPGGTSGYNEQFF; DNA: TGTGCCAGCACGCCCGGTGGGACTAGCGGTTACAATGAGCAGTTCTTC
J: TRBJ2-1; length: 15; D: TRBD1; size: .; V: TRBV19; CDR3: CASSRDRISYNEQFF; DNA: TGTGCCAGTAGTAGGGACAGGATCTCCTACAATGAGCAGTTCTTC
J: TRBJ2-1; length: 16; D: TRBD2; size: .; V: TRBV6-6; CDR3: CASSRLSGKAYNEQFF; DNA: TGTGCCAGCAGCCGCCTTAGCGGGAAGGCCTACAATGAGCAGTTCTTC
J: TRBJ1-2; length: 15; D: .; size: .; V: TRBV5-4; CDR3: CASSASLMTAYGYTF; DNA: TGTGCCAGCAGCGCGAGCCTAATGACAGCTTATGGCTACACCTTC
J: TRBJ2-1; length: 12; D: .; size: .; V: TRBV7-2; CDR3: CASSLEVGEVFF; DNA: TGTGCCAGCAGCTTAGAGGTGGGAGAGGTGTTCTTC
J: TRBJ1-2; length: 13; D: .; size: once; V: TRBV28; CDR3: CASSGIQGYGYTF; DNA: TGTGCCAGCAGTGGGATTCAGGGGTATGGCTACACCTTC
J: TRBJ1-2; length: 17; D: .; size: .; V: TRBV6-2/TRBV6-3; CDR3: CASSSLTGGEANYGYTF; DNA: TGTGCCAGCAGTTCCCTGACAGGCGGGGAAGCTAACTATGGCTACACCTTC
J: TRBJ2-7; length: 15; D: .; size: .; V: TRBV27; CDR3: CASSHWAGSPYEQYF; DNA: TGTGCCAGCAGCCATTGGGCGGGATCTCCCTACGAGCAGTACTTC
J: TRBJ2-7; length: 18; D: TRBD2; size: .; V: TRBV6-2/TRBV6-3; CDR3: CASSSRQTSGRPPYEQYF; DNA: TGTGCCAGCAGTTCCCGACAGACTAGCGGGAGGCCACCCTACGAGCAGTACTTC
J: TRBJ2-5; length: 15; D: TRBD2; size: .; V: TRBV14; CDR3: CASSLRAGVGETQYF; DNA: TGTGCCAGCAGCCTCCGAGCGGGAGTGGGAGAGACCCAGTACTTC
J: TRBJ1-3; length: 15; D: TRBD1; size: once; V: TRBV10-3; CDR3: CAISETGTVGNTIYF; DNA: TGTGCCATCAGTGAGACAGGGACAGTAGGAAACACCATATATTTT
J: TRBJ1-4; length: 14; D: .; size: .; V: TRBV27; CDR3: CASSFYRGNEKLFF; DNA: TGTGCCAGCAGTTTCTACCGGGGTAATGAAAAACTGTTTTTT
J: TRBJ2-5; length: 13; D: .; size: .; V: TRBV28; CDR3: CASTRLNQETQYF; DNA: TGTGCCAGTACTAGACTTAACCAAGAGACCCAGTACTTC
J: TRBJ1-1; length: 13; D: .; size: few; V: TRBV30; CDR3: CAWSVLLRAWAFF; DNA: TGTGCCTGGAGTGTACTACTGAGGGCTTGGGCTTTCTTT
J: TRBJ1-4; length: 15; D: .; size: .; V: TRBV6-2/TRBV6-3; CDR3: CASSPSTGTYEKLFF; DNA: TGTGCCAGCAGTCCATCGACGGGGACTTATGAAAAACTGTTTTTT
J: TRBJ1-6; length: 15; D: .; size: .; V: TRBV2; CDR3: CASSEEGGYNSPLHF; DNA: TGTGCCAGCAGTGAGGAAGGGGGATATAATTCACCCCTCCACTTT
J: TRBJ2-1; length: 15; D: TRBD2; size: .; V: TRBV24-1; CDR3: CATSDLRREVTEQFF; DNA: TGTGCCACCAGTGATTTGAGGCGGGAGGTAACTGAGCAGTTCTTC
J: TRBJ2-1; length: 21; D: .; size: .; V: TRBV21-1; CDR3: CASSTNLGPRKREHSYNEQFF; DNA: TGTGCCAGCAGCACCAATCTCGGCCCAAGGAAGCGGGAGCATTCCTACAATGAGCAGTTCTTC